What follows are 17 T cell receptor beta chains derived from one specimen sequenced in a study of cytomegalovirus exposure and HLA in healthy donors. Assay used: immunoSEQ multiplex PCR; TCRdb lists only in-frame clones, some missing. The repertoire consists of about 180,000 clones, with around nine tenths occurring once and the leading ten covering 2% to 3%. The sequenced sample consisted of PBMCs. The receptors come from a man between 18 and 29 years old in good health and CMV-seropositive.

J is TRBJ1-1 and V is TRBV18, with TRBD1 as a possible D gene (6 bases). Trimming removed 4 bases from V and 1 base from J, with 10 bases in between. The germline V gene encodes CDR1 KGHSH and CDR2 LQKENI. The CDR3 contains 14 residues. The CDR3 spells CASSLGQPNTEAFF. Here the CDR3 DNA reads TGTGCCAGCTCACTAGGACAGCCGAACACTGAAGCTTTCTTT. Full variable domain (outside the CDR3, taken from reference TRBV18 and TRBJ1-1): NAGVMQNPRHLVRRRGQEARLRCSPMKGHSHVYWYRQLPEEGLKFMVYLQKENIIDESGMPKERFSAEFPKEGPSILRIQQVVRGDSAAYFCASSLGQPNTEAFFGQGTRLTVV.

This clone was found once. The gene calls are TRBV7-2 and TRBJ2-7; D gene uncertain. V lost 1 base and J lost 4, with 14 bases in between. The CDR3 totals 15 residues. Germline CDR1 SGHTA, CDR2 FQGNSA. The CDR3 region has the DNA TGTGCCAGCAGCTTAGTACTCGGGTTTGGGTACGAGCAGTACTTC. Translation gives CASSLVLGFGYEQYF.

This clone was counted between two and nine times. The rearrangement links TRBV2 to TRBJ2-7, with TRBD1 identical over 8 bases. Germline CDR1 and CDR2: SNHLY and FYNNEI. The CDR3 runs 11 residues. The CDR3 sequence is CAEGQAYEQYF. In nucleotides, the CDR3 is TGTGCGGAGGGACAGGCCTACGAGCAGTACTTC.

The V call is TRBV7-8, the J call TRBJ2-7, with TRBD2 as a possible D gene (7 bases). Germline CDR1 and CDR2: SGHVS and FQNEAQ. The germline V and J ends were trimmed by 1 base and 5 bases, with 12 bases remaining between them. The CDR3 consists of 14 residues. The CDR3 loop is CASSLGGGRDEQYF. CDR3 nucleotide sequence: TGTGCCAGCAGCTTAGGGGGGGGGCGCGACGAGCAGTACTTC.

This chain uses TRBV5-5 with TRBJ1-4; 7 nucleotides agree with TRBD1. The germline V gene has CDR1 SGHKS and CDR2 YYEKEE (reference sequence). This CDR3 comprises 14 residues. With V trimmed by 3 bases and J by 7 bases, 6 bases remained unmatched. The CDR3 protein is CASSSTGDPEKLFF. Here the CDR3 DNA reads TGTGCCAGCAGCTCTACAGGGGATCCTGAAAAACTGTTTTTT.

The chain joins TRBV5-1 to TRBJ1-6, with D tentatively TRBD1 (5 bases). Germline-derived CDR1 and CDR2 are SGHRS and YFSETQ. The CDR3 is 14 amino acids. V dropped 1 base and J dropped 11 bases, with 13 bases sitting between them. The CDR3 sequence: CASSLTGRGTPLHF. In DNA form, the CDR3 reads TGCGCCAGCAGCTTGACCGGGCGGGGGACACCCCTCCACTTT.

J is TRBJ1-1 and V is TRBV29-1; D ambiguous. V was trimmed by 4 bases and J by 1 base, leaving 10 bases between them. The germline V gene has CDR1 SQVTM and CDR2 ANQGSEA. CDR3 size: 13 residues. CDR3 bases: TGCAGCGTTGCGTCCTCCTCGAACACTGAAGCTTTCTTT. Translating it yields CSVASSSNTEAFF.

This clone was recorded a few times. The genes are TRBV9 and TRBJ1-5; TRBD1 is a possible D gene (6 bases). The length of the CDR3 is 16 residues. Per germline, CDR1 SGDLS and CDR2 YYNGEE. Trimming left V 3 bases short and J 0 bases short, with 13 bases between. The CDR3 DNA is TGTGCCAGCAGCGAGGGGGGGCCCGATAGCAATCAGCCCCAGCATTTT. Residues: CASSEGGPDSNQPQHF.

This clone has only one observation. The genes are TRBV4-3 and TRBJ2-5, with D uncertain. The V and J ends lost 1 base and 5 bases respectively, with 17 bases between them. Germline V gene sequence: CDR1 LGHNA, CDR2 YSLEER. The CDR3 consists of 16 residues. The DNA of the CDR3 is TGCGCCAGCAGCCAAGCGGCGGCGGAATCGTGGGAGACCCAGTACTTC. Translated, it gives CASSQAAAESWETQYF.

CDR3 amino acids: CASSPIDRETTKSYGYTF. CDR3 nucleotides: TGTGCCAGCTCACCGATCGACAGGGAAACCACAAAAAGCTATGGCTACACCTTC. The chain is built from TRBV18 and TRBJ1-2, with 7 bases that match TRBD1. J gave up 4 bases and V 3 bases, and 17 bases lay outside the gene matches. The CDR3 is made up of 18 amino acids. Germline V gives CDR1 KGHSH, CDR2 LQKENI.

The chain combines TRBV19 with TRBJ2-5, with a tentative D call TRBD2 (6 bases). CDR1 is LNHDA, CDR2 SQIVND, per germline (reference sequence). The CDR3 runs to 14 residues. With 3 bases removed from V and 5 bases from J, the gap between germline ends came to 13 bases. CDR3 protein: CASSIGRGRETQYF. CDR3 DNA sequence: TGTGCCAGTAGTATCGGCCGGGGGAGGGAGACCCAGTACTTC.

The rearrangement joins TRBV7-2 to TRBJ2-7; D uncertain. With 5 bases removed from V and 6 bases from J, the gap between germline ends came to 17 bases. The CDR3 length is 14 residues. The germline CDR1 and CDR2 sequences are SGHTA and FQGNSA. CDR3 DNA sequence: TGTGCCAGCAGCCTCGTAAGGTGGGCCTCCGAGCAGTACTTC. Its translation: CASSLVRWASEQYF.

J is TRBJ2-3 and V is TRBV5-1, with 11 bases lining up with TRBD2. Per germline, CDR1 SGHRS and CDR2 YFSETQ. Trimming removed 7 bases from V and 5 bases from J; junction bases left unmatched: 9. This CDR3 spans 15 amino acids. The CDR3: CASRETSGEGDTQYF. The CDR3 DNA is TGCGCCAGCCGGGAGACTAGCGGGGAAGGAGATACGCAGTATTTT.

This chain connects TRBV25-1 to TRBJ2-1; 10 bases agree with TRBD2. The CDR3 extends over 14 amino acids. After removal of 9 bases from V and 4 bases from J, the junction contained 6 bases not matched to a gene. Germline V gene lookup returns CDR1 MGHDK and CDR2 SYGVNS. CDR3 coding DNA: TGTGCCAGTCGTACTAGCGGGGTGTACAATGAGCAGTTCTTC. It translates to CASRTSGVYNEQFF.

This rearrangement joins TRBV7-9 to TRBJ1-4; 8 bases match TRBD1. The trim removed 2 bases at V and 1 base at J, leaving 3 bases unmatched. Germline assignment: CDR1 SEHNR and CDR2 FQNEAQ (reference sequence). This CDR3 spans 16 amino acids. The CDR3 region has the DNA TGTGCCAGCAGCTTACAGGGGGCTGGAACTAATGAAAAACTGTTTTTT. Protein: CASSLQGAGTNEKLFF.

The CDR3 DNA follows: TGTGCCAGCAGCTTAGGGGGAGCCGCTGAAGCTTTCTTT. This codes for CASSLGGAAEAFF. V gene TRBV7-6 combines with J gene TRBJ1-1, with D uncertain. Trimming removed 1 base at V and 6 bases at J, with 9 bases between. The V gene's germline CDR1 is SGHVS and CDR2 FNYEAQ. The CDR3 length is 13 residues.

V is TRBV21-1 and J is TRBJ2-3; the table's D gene call, TRBD1, was not cross checked with the DNA. TRBV21-1 is designated a pseudogene. This CDR3 region has 16 residues. CDR3 sequence: CASSKEKRQARDTQYF. The CDR3 nucleotides read TGTGCCAGCAGCAAGGAGAAAAGACAGGCCAGGGATACGCAGTATTTT.